This TCR beta chain was sequenced in a study of CD8 T cells in ankylosing spondylitis. Notes on the study in general: Clones linked to disease, bearing a CD8+ phenotype, were relatively rare in peripheral blood. Fewer than ten highly homologous variants made up a TCR beta motif that seemed to typify ankylosing spondylitis blood.

The V end lost 0 bases, the J end lost 4 bases, and 14 bases lay between the germline ends. This CDR3 spans 16 amino acids. The germline V gene encodes CDR1 SGDLS and CDR2 YYNGEE. Of note for this clonotype: The antigen remains undetermined.

5'-RACE, quantitative and with molecular barcodes, yielded the TCR beta libraries. TCRdb re-called the 5' RACE reads with MiXCR, one entry per CDR3 protein. The sample lists tens of thousands of distinct CDR3 sequences, just over 2.5% occurring once. The sequence came from a female donor with ankylosing spondylitis or in good health (not recorded which). V usage is TRBV9 and J usage is TRBJ2-1; tentatively, D is TRBD2 (5 bases). Material: blood, either unsorted or a sorted T cell fraction (not recorded which). DNA of the CDR3: TGTGCCAGCAGCGTAGCGTCGACTATTACTTACAATGAGCAGTTCTTC. Translated: CASSVASTITYNEQFF.